What follows describes a single T cell receptor (beta chain). The CDR3 sequence is 16 residues long. Germline V lookup: CDR1 MDHEN, CDR2 SYDVKM. The J segment lost 3 bases and the V segment lost 10 bases, leaving 8 bases of the junction unmatched. Original methodology: Nucleated cell number was recorded as an estimate derived from reference gene primer amplification. Produced via immunoSEQ multiplex PCR; TCRdb's table is partial and in-frame only. Clonal size and the V and J genes are those of that table, whereas D and trimming came from the DNA. The sample holds around 130,000 clones; approximately 81% are singletons and the top ten take under 5%. This sample is drawn from a study of blood T cell repertoires in COVID-19. Across the study: The samples span acute and convalescent COVID-19 from the United States, Italy and Spain. Sources were T cells, B-cell-depleted T cells, or PBMCs; the material itself was cDNA or gDNA.

This TCR was sampled from a man aged 55 to 70 with acute or convalescent COVID-19. The chain employs TRBV28 and TRBJ1-6, with 11 bases matching TRBD1. The sequencing sample was made of peripheral blood. Here the CDR3 reads CATNLGTGGYNSPLHF. The CDR3 DNA sequence: TGTGCCACCAATCTCGGGACAGGGGGCTATAATTCACCCCTCCACTTT.